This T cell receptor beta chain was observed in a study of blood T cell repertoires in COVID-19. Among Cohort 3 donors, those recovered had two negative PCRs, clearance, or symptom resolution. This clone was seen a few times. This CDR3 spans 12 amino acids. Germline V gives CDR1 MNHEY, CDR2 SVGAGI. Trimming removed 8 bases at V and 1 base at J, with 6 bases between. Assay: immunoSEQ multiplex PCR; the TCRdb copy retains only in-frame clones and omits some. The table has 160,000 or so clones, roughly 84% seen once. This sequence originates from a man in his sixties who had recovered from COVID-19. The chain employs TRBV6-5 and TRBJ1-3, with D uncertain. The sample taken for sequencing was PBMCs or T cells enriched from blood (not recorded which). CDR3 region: CASHSSGNTIYF. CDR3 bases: TGTGCCAGCCACTCGTCTGGAAACACCATATATTTT.